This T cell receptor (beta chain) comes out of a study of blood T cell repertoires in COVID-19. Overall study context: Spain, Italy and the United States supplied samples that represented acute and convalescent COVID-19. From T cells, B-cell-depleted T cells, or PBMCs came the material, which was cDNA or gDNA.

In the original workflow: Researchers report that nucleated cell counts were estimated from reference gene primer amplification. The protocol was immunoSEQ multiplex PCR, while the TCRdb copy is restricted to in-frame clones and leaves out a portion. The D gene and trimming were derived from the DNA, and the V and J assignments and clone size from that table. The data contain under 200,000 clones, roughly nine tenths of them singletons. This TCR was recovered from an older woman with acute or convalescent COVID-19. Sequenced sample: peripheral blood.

CDR3 in DNA: TGTGCCACCAGTCGGGCTAGCGAATACAACAATGAGCAGTTCTTC. It is translated as CATSRASEYNNEQFF. The chain recombines TRBV24-1 with TRBJ2-1; D possibly corresponds to TRBD2 (6 bases). Germline CDR1 and CDR2: KGHDR and SFDVKD. The CDR3 loop spans 15 amino acids. V was pared by 6 bases and J by 5 bases, with 16 bases between.